The present T cell receptor beta chain was sequenced within a study of beta chain features in type 1 diabetes (dated by TCRdb to the late 2010s). About the investigation overall: Mean age, gender distribution, total cell number and subset yield did not differ between patients and healthy donors. A total of 85 million to 140 million sorted cells were examined across all samples, and a strong correlation was observed between cell number per subset and RNA yield. The study compared TCRB repertoires of sorted circulating CD4+ T cell subsets between recently diagnosed type 1 diabetes patients and matched healthy donors. Regulatory and stem cell-like memory subsets were obtained from only 8 patients and roughly eight healthy donors, while naive and central memory subsets were obtained from all 30 or so donors.

The entire isolated RNA was reverse transcribed using the High Capacity cDNA Reverse Transcription Kit, and thus expressed TCRB transcripts were sequenced. Deep immunoSEQ sequencing was performed on naive, central memory and regulatory T cell samples, with an average of around 3.5 million total reads per sample. Sorted cells were lysed in RLT buffer and RNA was extracted with DNase-treated RNeasy Micro or Mini kits, depending on cell number. To prevent cross-contamination, every cell subset was processed on its own, while patient and healthy donor samples were processed together. Using the immunoSEQ multiplex PCR, TCRB sequences were amplified from cDNA into 87-bp fragments spanning the CDR3 region. The amplicons were sequenced using the Illumina HiSeq platform. In the original analysis: PCR bias was corrected computationally using synthetic template baselines, and reads within Hamming distance 2 were collapsed, with unmergeable singletons discarded. By aligning reads against IMGT, V, D and J genes, CDR3 length, and insertions or deletions at six rearrangement sites were assigned. Within each subset, clonotype counts were normalized to the number of sorted cells before true diversity and Gini coefficients were calculated with the tcR R package. The overlap coefficient, calculated on TCRB nucleotide sequences, was used to quantify repertoire sharing. Out-of-frame TCRB sequences from naive cells were analyzed to stand in for the pre-selection repertoire. TCRdb limited this immuneACCESS table to in-frame rearrangements with V and J called. A share of clones is missing; checked studies link under half to unresolved V genes, and the rest is unexplained. For V, J and clone size, that table is used; D and trimming come from the DNA. The sample has 500,000 to 800,000 clones on record, around 12% of them singletons. Around 0.12% of the sample belongs to the ten largest clones.

From each donor, a single peripheral blood sample of about 110 mL on average was drawn into heparinised tubes. A BD FACSAria II was used to sort naive, central memory, regulatory and stem cell-like memory CD4+ T cells with a panel that included CD45RO, CCR7, CD25, CD127, CD95 and CD27. A purity above 95% was achieved for all sorted populations. PBMCs were isolated immediately by Lymphoprep density gradient centrifugation and stained directly without culture. To minimize batch effects, samples were stained and sorted in pairs, one healthy donor with one patient per experiment. Paper-wide results and their limitations: At VDJ recombination sites, patients with type 1 diabetes made fewer insertions and deleted more nucleotides, a pattern implying thymic rearrangement abnormalities. In all four CD4+ subsets, TCRB CDR3 length was moderately but significantly shorter in type 1 diabetes patients. The naive, central memory and regulatory TCRB repertoires appeared to resemble one another more closely among patients than among healthy donors. PCR might favor shorter templates, but patient and control samples were amplified and corrected together, so any skew would affect both groups equally. Because small numbers of individuals were included in the HLA sub-analyses, any influence of HLA type on TCRB rearrangement was left unresolved. Because cDNA was sequenced instead of genomic DNA, highly expressing activated cells could be over-represented, though the groups showed no difference in activation or CD3 levels.

Details on this clone: What antigen it recognizes has not been identified. There are no base qualities to consult, and no much larger clone falls within one base. Within the sample, other DNA sequences also encode this same CDR3.

The specimen sequenced was naive CD4+ T cells from blood. The sample's cell subset or site, from its label and the paper: true naive CD4+ T cells. This clonotype was sampled from a man aged 25 to 40 with type 1 diabetes.

Read as DNA, the sequence is TGTGCCAGCAGCCCTACAGGTTATGGCTACACCTTC. This gives the protein CASSPTGYGYTF. Recombination connected TRBV7-2 to TRBJ1-2; the D segment could be TRBD1, given 5 matching bases. The CDR3, from cysteine to phenylalanine, totals 12 residues. Only the CDR3 DNA stays, 36 bases, in frame from base 1. The V and J ends are trimmed by 5 bases and 5 bases, leaving 9 bases between them. The germline V gene supplies CDR1 SGHTA and CDR2 FQGNSA.